The present TCR beta chain was sequenced within a study of blood T cell repertoires in COVID-19. Across the whole study: Sites across the United States, Italy and Spain contributed samples from acute and convalescent COVID-19.

Assay: immunoSEQ multiplex PCR; the TCRdb copy retains only in-frame clones and omits some. The data contain roughly 70,000 clones, roughly 84% of them seen just once; the ten biggest clones take up about 4.3%. This CDR3 has 14 residues. Between the trimmed V and J ends, which lost 4 bases and 9 bases, there was a span of 16 bases. The germline CDR1 and CDR2 sequences are MNHEY and SVGAGI. Sequenced input: peripheral blood. The clonotype originates from an older woman with acute or convalescent COVID-19. This sequence joins TRBV6-5 and TRBJ1-5; a weak D match, TRBD1 (5 bases). CDR3 DNA: TGTGCCAGCAGTTCTCATCGGGGGTCTTGGCCCCAGCATTTT. Translated: CASSSHRGSWPQHF.